Listed here are 5 T cell receptor beta chains from one sample, sequenced in a study of blood T cell repertoires in COVID-19. Sequenced by immunoSEQ multiplex PCR; TCRdb stores in-frame clones only, minus some. The repertoire includes 300,000 to 350,000 clones, just over 85% of them detected once, and roughly 4.2% sits in the top ten. Material: PBMCs or T cells enriched from blood (not recorded which). These TCRs come from a woman between 35 and 50 years old with acute COVID-19.

This clone was found a few times. This chain uses TRBV7-9 with TRBJ2-5, with a tentative D call TRBD1 (6 bases). The germline gives CDR1 SEHNR, CDR2 FQNEAQ (reference sequence). V gave up 1 base and J gave up 5 bases, with 17 bases separating them. The CDR3 extends over 16 amino acids. CDR3 sequence reads: CASSLEGEQVPETQYF. The DNA for the CDR3 is TGTGCCAGCAGCTTAGAGGGGGAGCAAGTACCGGAGACCCAGTACTTC.

The rearrangement links TRBV3-1 (or the pseudogene TRBV3-2) to TRBJ2-7; 8 bases line up with TRBD2. Germline CDR1 reads LGHDT; CDR2 reads YNNKEL (reference sequence). V lost 1 base to trimming and J lost 9 bases; unmatched junction nucleotides: 8. The CDR3 is 14 amino acids. The CDR3 is CASSQAGTREMQYF. The CDR3 bases are TGTGCCAGCAGCCAAGCCGGGACTAGAGAGATGCAGTACTTC.

The chain uses TRBV7-2 and TRBJ1-3, with a weak D call TRBD1 (6 bases). Germline CDR1 is SGHTA and CDR2 is FQGNSA. This CDR3 comprises 14 residues. V was shortened by 2 bases and J by 3 bases, with 8 bases between the two germline ends. The CDR3 region is CASSLRTVGNTIYF. The CDR3 nucleotides read TGTGCCAGCAGCTTAAGGACAGTTGGAAACACCATATATTTT.

The rearrangement uses TRBV7-3 and TRBJ2-5; 12 nucleotides agree with TRBD1. CDR3 size: 16 residues. Germline assignment: CDR1 SGHTA and CDR2 FQGTGA. Trimming removed 5 bases from V and 4 bases from J; junction bases left unmatched: 8. CDR3 nucleotide sequence: TGTGCCAGCAGCCTCTGGGGGACAGGGGGCCGAGAGACCCAGTACTTC. It encodes CASSLWGTGGRETQYF.

The CDR3 region is CASSRATGKVDYGYTF. In DNA, the CDR3 is TGTGCCAGCAGCAGGGCGACAGGGAAGGTGGACTATGGCTACACCTTC. V and J are TRBV5-4 and TRBJ1-2; 7 nucleotides line up with TRBD1. Germline-derived CDR1 and CDR2 are SGHNT and YYREEE (reference sequence). The CDR3 has 16 residues. V gave up 4 bases and J gave up 3 bases; unmatched junction bases: 12.